The TCR beta chain described here comes from a study of regulatory T cells in long-lasting Graves disease. With iRepertoire HTBI primers and Arm-PCR of CDR3 regions, TCR beta libraries were built. MiXCR, run by TCRdb on the multiplex PCR reads, gives a single entry per CDR3 protein. The data hold hundreds of thousands of distinct CDR3 sequences, with roughly 16% observed a single time. Time point defined: newly diagnosed GD, antithyroid drugs for less than 3 months. TCR sequences were obtained from RNA taken from PBMCs. Staff took about 10 milliliters of peripheral blood and put it into EDTA tubes. This clonotype was detected many times. The same data also contributed to another study, on T cells in Graves' hyperthyroidism and ophthalmopathy. As that study records: With the HTBI primer set, the TCR CDR3 went through a first round of RT-PCR. The model foresaw ophthalmopathy a median around 6.8 months prior to onset.

The sequence derives from a woman in her 30s with Graves disease. The specimen was peripheral blood mononuclear cells (PBMCs), collected at new diagnosis, from a patient treated with antithyroid drugs.

CDR3 bases: TGTGCCAGCAGCTTAAACTTAGTTGCGTACGAGCAGTACTTC. It codes for CASSLNLVAYEQYF. The V and J genes are TRBV7-3 and TRBJ2-7; D remains ambiguous. The CDR3 has 14 residues. Trimming left V 1 base short and J 4 bases short, with 11 bases between. Germline-derived CDR1 and CDR2 are SGHTA and FQGTGA.